This T cell receptor (beta chain) was recovered during a study of blood T cell repertoires in COVID-19. Overall study: The United States, Italy and Spain supplied acute and convalescent COVID-19 samples. Sample material is recorded as cDNA or gDNA derived from T cells, B-cell-depleted T cells, or PBMCs.

The assay was immunoSEQ multiplex PCR, and TCRdb's table has in-frame clones only and misses some. This table has roughly 250,000 clones, approximately 80% appearing once. Germline V lookup: CDR1 LNHDA, CDR2 SQIVND (reference sequence). This CDR3 region has 13 residues. V lost 2 bases, J lost 4 bases, and 7 bases lay in between. Sequences were obtained from peripheral blood. The clonotype originates from a woman aged 55 to 70 with active or convalescent COVID-19. The chain combines TRBV19 with TRBJ2-3; D remains ambiguous. Here the CDR3 reads CASSIRGPDTQYF. The CDR3 DNA reads TGTGCCAGTAGTATAAGAGGCCCAGATACGCAGTATTTT.